This T cell receptor (beta chain) derives from a study of OX40 agonist ivuxolimab in advanced cancers. Study-wide context: A partial response was reached by three patients: one with hepatocellular carcinoma and two with cutaneous melanoma.

The V and J ends lost 6 bases and 2 bases respectively, with 11 bases between them. The length of the CDR3 is 14 residues. Germline-derived CDR1 and CDR2 are MNHEY and SVGAGI. Assay: immunoSEQ multiplex PCR; the TCRdb copy retains only in-frame clones and omits some. The sample consists of some 50,000 clones, around 89% of them appearing once. Autoimmune disease history or systemic immunosuppression disqualified patients. Baseline, cycle 4 day 1, and cycle 7 day 1 were the blood sampling points. The sequence derives from an adult with an advanced solid tumor such as melanoma, head and neck, liver or kidney cancer. Sequenced material: CD4+ or CD8+ T cells sorted from blood, taken in a trial of the OX40 agonist ivuxolimab. The chain employs TRBV6-5 and TRBJ1-5, with D possibly matching TRBD1 (5 bases). DNA of the CDR3: TGTGCCAGCAGCGAGGGGATGGGCAATCAGCCCCAGCATTTT. It codes for CASSEGMGNQPQHF.